The 5 T cell receptor beta chains below were found in one sample sequenced in a study of T-cell memory formation after mild COVID-19. TCRdb ran MiXCR on the 5' RACE reads and lists one entry per CDR3 protein. The data contain about 210,000 distinct CDR3 sequences, roughly a tenth of them singletons. The sequenced material came from PBMCs or a T cell subset sorted from them (not recorded which). The source is a man aged 18 to 29 who had mild COVID-19 (a few samples of this study predate the infection). Cell type and time point are not known.

This clonotype was counted ten times or more. The rearrangement joins TRBV20-1 to TRBJ2-2; 11 nucleotides line up with TRBD2. The CDR3 is 14 amino acids. The germline V gene has CDR1 DFQATT and CDR2 SNEGSKA (reference sequence). CDR3 sequence: CKHRLAGNTGELFF. CDR3 DNA sequence: TGCAAACACCGACTAGCGGGAAACACCGGGGAGCTGTTTTTT.

There are a few counts of this clonotype. CDR3 sequence: CASSWPRHNSPLHF. CDR3 DNA sequence: TGTGCCAGCAGCTGGCCTCGACATAATTCACCCCTCCACTTT. The chain uses TRBV5-8 and TRBJ1-6; D remains unclear. The V end lost 3 bases, the J end lost 5 bases, and 9 bases lay between the germline ends. Germline CDR1 SGHTS, CDR2 YDEGEE. The CDR3 extends over 14 amino acids. The full variable domain, rest sourced from reference TRBV5-8 and TRBJ1-6, is EAGVTQSPTHLIKTRGQQATLRCSPISGHTSVYWYQQALGLGLQFLLWYDEGEERNRGNFPPRFSGRQFPNYSSELNVNALELEDSALYLCASSWPRHNSPLHFGNGTRLTVT.

The chain recombines TRBV27 with TRBJ2-7; D is perhaps TRBD1 or TRBD2 (6 bases each). Germline CDR1 is MNHEY and CDR2 is SMNVEV (reference sequence). Trimming removed 7 bases from V and 4 bases from J, with 23 bases in between. The CDR3 has 16 residues. The CDR3 here is CASISRRAGTIYEQYF. The CDR3 nucleotides are TGTGCCAGCATCTCGCGGAGGGCAGGGACAATTTACGAGCAGTACTTC.

The chain recombines TRBV5-1 with TRBJ2-2, with D possibly TRBD1 on 5 matching bases. CDR3 length: 13 amino acids. Between the trimmed V and J ends, which lost 1 base and 5 bases, there was a span of 6 bases. The germline CDR1 and CDR2 sequences are SGHRS and YFSETQ. The CDR3 sequence: CASSLPGTGELFF. The CDR3 DNA reads TGCGCCAGCAGCTTGCCAGGGACCGGGGAGCTGTTTTTT.

In its sample, this clonotype was seen many times. The chain is built from TRBV4-1 and TRBJ1-2; no definite D call. Germline V gene lookup returns CDR1 MGHRA and CDR2 YSYEKL. With 3 bases removed from V and 9 bases from J, the gap between germline ends came to 8 bases. This CDR3 contains 11 residues. CDR3 sequence reads: CASSHYSSYTF. CDR3 coding DNA: TGCGCCAGCAGCCACTATAGTAGCTACACCTTC.